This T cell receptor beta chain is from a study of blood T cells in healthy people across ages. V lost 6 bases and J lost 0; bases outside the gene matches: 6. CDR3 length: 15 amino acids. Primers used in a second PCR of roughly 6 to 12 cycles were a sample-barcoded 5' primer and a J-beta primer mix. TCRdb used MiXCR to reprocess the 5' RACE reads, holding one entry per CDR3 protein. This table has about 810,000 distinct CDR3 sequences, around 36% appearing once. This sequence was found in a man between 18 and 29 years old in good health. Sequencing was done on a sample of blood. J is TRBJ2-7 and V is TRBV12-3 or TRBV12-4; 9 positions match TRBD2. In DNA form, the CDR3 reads TGTGCCAGCAGCCAAGATAGCGGGAGCTCCTACGAGCAGTACTTC. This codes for CASSQDSGSSYEQYF.